This T cell receptor (beta chain) was captured by sequencing in a study of T-cell memory formation after mild COVID-19. Whole-study results and caveats: Most CD4+ clones that shrank were in CM and EM, while CD8+ ones turned up in EMRA.

On this clonotype itself: The antigen remains unidentified.

TCRdb recomputed calls from the 5' RACE reads with MiXCR, one row per CDR3 protein. The sample yields 200,000 to 300,000 distinct CDR3 sequences, roughly 9.4% seen once. CDR3 length equals 15 residues. V gave up 5 bases and J gave up 6 bases, with 19 bases separating them. Germline CDR1 is SGHAT and CDR2 is FQNNGV. The chain couples TRBV11-2 to TRBJ1-1; D not resolved. The sequence was obtained from a young man who had mild COVID-19 (a few samples of this study predate the infection). Cell type and time point are not known. Material for sequencing was PBMCs or a T cell subset sorted from them (not recorded which). CDR3 sequence: CASSPPTLTEPEAFF. In DNA, the CDR3 is TGTGCCAGCAGCCCACCCACCCTCACGGAGCCTGAAGCTTTCTTT.